Shown below are 17 T cell receptor beta chains from a single sample sequenced in a study of OX40 agonist ivuxolimab in advanced cancers. Sequenced by immunoSEQ multiplex PCR; TCRdb stores in-frame clones only, minus some. The table has roughly 26,000 clones, around 83% seen once; the top ten hold about 15%. Sequenced here: CD4+ or CD8+ T cells sorted from blood, sampled in a trial of the OX40 agonist ivuxolimab. The origin of the receptors is an adult with an advanced solid tumor such as melanoma, head and neck, liver or kidney cancer.

The V and J genes are TRBV29-1 and TRBJ2-5; D might be TRBD1 (5 bases). V was cut by 4 bases and J by 5 bases, with 8 bases left in between. This CDR3 has 11 amino acids. Per the germline V gene, CDR1 is SQVTM and CDR2 is ANQGSEA. In DNA, the CDR3 is TGCAGCGTTGCGACAGTCGAGACCCAGTACTTC. Protein: CSVATVETQYF.

The V call is TRBV2, the J call TRBJ1-4; perhaps TRBD1 as D (6 bases). This CDR3 has 11 amino acids. Per germline, CDR1 SNHLY and CDR2 FYNNEI. Trimming shortened V by 8 bases and J by 6 bases, and 7 bases separated the two germline ends. The CDR3 reads CASHRDEKLFF. CDR3 DNA: TGTGCCAGCCACAGGGATGAAAAACTGTTTTTT.

In DNA form, the CDR3 reads TGTGCCAGCAGCCAGACTAGCGGGGGGGCCGGTGAGCAGTTCTTC. Translating gives CASSQTSGGAGEQFF. This chain uses TRBV7-3 with TRBJ2-1; TRBD2 matches at 14 bases. This CDR3 has 15 residues. Losses at the gene ends were 5 bases for V and 9 bases for J; bases not matched to a gene: 6. Per germline, CDR1 SGHTA and CDR2 FQGTGA.

The rearrangement joins TRBV9 to TRBJ1-2; TRBD1 aligns across 8 bases. Unmatched junction bases numbered 5, after V lost 3 bases and J lost 4 bases. The germline gives CDR1 SGDLS, CDR2 YYNGEE. This CDR3 comprises 14 residues. The CDR3 here is CASSATGGPYGYTF. The CDR3 coding sequence is TGTGCCAGCAGCGCAACAGGGGGGCCCTATGGCTACACCTTC.

The chain uses TRBV5-1 and TRBJ2-1; D gene unclear. Deletions cut 1 base from V and 7 bases from J, with 12 bases between. CDR3 length equals 14 residues. Germline CDR1 SGHRS, CDR2 YFSETQ. CDR3 protein: CASSLQSESNEQFF. DNA of the CDR3: TGCGCCAGCAGCTTGCAATCCGAGAGTAATGAGCAGTTCTTC.

V usage is TRBV6-5 and J usage is TRBJ2-1, with D hard to call. The CDR3 runs 15 residues. Trimming took off 6 bases at V and 4 bases at J, with 16 bases between the two ends. The germline V gene encodes CDR1 MNHEY and CDR2 SVGAGI. The CDR3 loop is CASSPSIIRYNEQFF. CDR3 in DNA: TGTGCCAGCAGCCCAAGCATTATACGGTACAATGAGCAGTTCTTC.

The chain is built from TRBV6-5 and TRBJ2-3, with D tentatively TRBD2 (6 bases). This CDR3 contains 15 residues. Per the germline V gene, CDR1 is MNHEY and CDR2 is SVGAGI. V dropped 0 bases and J dropped 1 base, with 8 bases sitting between them. CDR3 DNA sequence: TGTGCCAGCAGTTACTCCCGGGAGCGCACAGATACGCAGTATTTT. Translated: CASSYSRERTDTQYF.

The chain joins TRBV5-3 to TRBJ2-2; TRBD2 might be the D (5 bases). TRBV5-3 is recorded as an ORF, its role being uncertain. This CDR3 is built from 16 residues. V was shortened by 4 bases and J by 2 bases, with 15 bases between the two germline ends. CDR3 coding DNA: TGTGCCAGAAGCGCAACTAGTCAACAAAACACCGGGGAGCTGTTTTTT. It is translated as CARSATSQQNTGELFF.

The rearrangement joins TRBV6-5 to TRBJ2-3; 8 positions match TRBD2. From germline, CDR1 is MNHEY and CDR2 SVGAGI. V was clipped by 6 bases and J by 4 bases; unmatched bases: 9. The CDR3 covers 15 residues. The CDR3, as DNA: TGTGCCAGCAGCCAATTGGGACTAGTATCAGATACGCAGTATTTT. Translated, it gives CASSQLGLVSDTQYF.

This clone occurred a few times. V usage is TRBV19 and J usage is TRBJ2-7; 10 bases are shared with TRBD1. Germline values: CDR1 LNHDA, CDR2 SQIVND (reference sequence). The CDR3 covers 17 residues. With 3 bases clipped from V and 2 bases from J, the junction kept 10 bases outside the gene matches. CDR3 sequence: CASSIPSATGGAYEQYF. The CDR3 region has the DNA TGTGCCAGTAGTATCCCCTCCGCGACAGGGGGCGCCTACGAGCAGTACTTC.

The chain links TRBV29-1 to TRBJ2-5; 14 bases are a match to TRBD2. The CDR3 is made up of 15 amino acids. Germline CDR1 and CDR2: SQVTM and ANQGSEA. V was pared by 7 bases and J by 5 bases, with 9 bases of the junction left unmatched. In DNA, the CDR3 is TGCAGCGCCGGGACTAGCGGGGGAAAGGGGGAGACCCAGTACTTC. It encodes CSAGTSGGKGETQYF.

V usage is TRBV7-9 and J usage is TRBJ1-1, with a weak D call TRBD1 (5 bases). In germline, CDR1 is SEHNR, CDR2 FQNEAQ (reference sequence). The CDR3 is 14 amino acids. The V gene lost 5 bases and the J gene lost 4 bases, with 14 bases spanning the gap. Here the CDR3 DNA reads TGTGCCAGCAGCCGACCGCAAGGGGTCACTGAAGCTTTCTTT. Protein product: CASSRPQGVTEAFF.

The chain is built from TRBV18 and TRBJ1-5; weak D call: TRBD1 (5 bases). The germline V and J ends were trimmed by 1 base and 5 bases, with 15 bases remaining between them. The CDR3 extends over 16 amino acids. Germline CDR1 and CDR2: KGHSH and LQKENI. Written as DNA, the CDR3 is TGTGCCAGCTCACCACAGGCAGGGAGCATTTATCAGCCCCAGCATTTT. Its protein is CASSPQAGSIYQPQHF.

A single count supports this clone. The CDR3 protein is CASSKGEGLKGEGTEAFF. CDR3 DNA sequence: TGTGCCAGCAGCAAAGGAGAGGGGTTGAAGGGGGAAGGGACTGAAGCTTTCTTT. J is TRBJ1-1 and V is TRBV21-1; whether TRBD1, the table's D call, matches the DNA was not checked. TRBV21-1 is tagged as a pseudogene. The CDR3 runs to 18 residues.

The chain carries TRBV5-1 and TRBJ1-4; 9 bases match TRBD1. The CDR3 covers 15 residues. Germline-derived CDR1 and CDR2 are SGHRS and YFSETQ. After removal of 4 bases from V and 8 bases from J, the junction contained 9 bases not matched to a gene. The CDR3 sequence: CASSHGQGRGEKLFF. In DNA, the CDR3 is TGCGCCAGCAGCCACGGACAGGGGAGAGGCGAAAAACTGTTTTTT. Using reference TRBV5-1 and TRBJ1-4 for the parts outside the CDR3, the full variable domain is KAGVTQTPRYLIKTRGQQVTLSCSPISGHRSVSWYQQTPGQGLQFLFEYFSETQRNKGNFPGRFSGRQFSNSRSEMNVSTLELGDSALYLCASSHGQGRGEKLFFGSGTQLSVL.

The chain has TRBV5-1 and TRBJ1-6; 12 bases match TRBD1. Per germline, CDR1 SGHRS and CDR2 YFSETQ. J was trimmed by 10 bases and V by 3 bases; bases with no gene match: 8. The CDR3 runs to 16 residues. Here the CDR3 reads CASSWDRGRLGSPLHF. The DNA for the CDR3 is TGCGCCAGCAGCTGGGACAGGGGGCGCCTTGGATCACCCCTCCACTTT.

The table lists this clone with a few counts. The chain carries TRBV6-5 and TRBJ2-2; perhaps TRBD2 as D (7 bases). V shed 2 bases and J shed 5 bases, with 12 bases lying between them. CDR1 is MNHEY and CDR2 is SVGAGI in the germline V gene. The CDR3 loop spans 15 amino acids. This CDR3 is CASSYEGGGTGELFF. CDR3 nucleotide sequence: TGTGCCAGCAGTTACGAGGGGGGAGGGACCGGGGAGCTGTTTTTT.